This T cell receptor (beta chain) stems from a study of OX40 agonist ivuxolimab in advanced cancers. With 4 bases clipped from V and 4 bases from J, the junction kept 10 bases outside the gene matches. The CDR3 covers 16 residues. Germline V CDR1 and CDR2: LNHDA, SQIVND (reference sequence). Profiling relied on immunoSEQ multiplex PCR, and the TCRdb table lists in-frame clones only, not all of them. Of 55,000 to 60,000 clones in the sample, over 80% were seen once. The sequence was obtained from an adult with an advanced solid tumor such as melanoma, head and neck, liver or kidney cancer. The sequences come from CD4+ or CD8+ T cells sorted from blood, collected in a trial of the OX40 agonist ivuxolimab. The chain is built from TRBV19 and TRBJ2-5; 9 bases agree with TRBD2. DNA for the CDR3: TGTGCCAGTAGTAGTGCGGGGGGGCTGCAGCGAGAGACCCAGTACTTC. Encoded protein: CASSSAGGLQRETQYF.